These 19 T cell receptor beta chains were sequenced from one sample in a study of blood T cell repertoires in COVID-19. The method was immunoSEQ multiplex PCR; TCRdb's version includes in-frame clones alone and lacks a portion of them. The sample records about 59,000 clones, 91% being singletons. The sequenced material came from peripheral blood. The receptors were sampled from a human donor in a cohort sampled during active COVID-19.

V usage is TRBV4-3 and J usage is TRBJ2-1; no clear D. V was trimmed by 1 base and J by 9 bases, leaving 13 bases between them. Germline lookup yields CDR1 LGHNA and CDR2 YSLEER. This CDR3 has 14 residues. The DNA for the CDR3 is TGCGCCAGCAGCCAAGCCACTGCGAACTTTGAGCAGTTCTTC. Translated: CASSQATANFEQFF.

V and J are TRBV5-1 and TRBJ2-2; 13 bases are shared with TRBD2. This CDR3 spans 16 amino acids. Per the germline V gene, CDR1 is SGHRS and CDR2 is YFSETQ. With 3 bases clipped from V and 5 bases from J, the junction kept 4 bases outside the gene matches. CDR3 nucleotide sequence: TGCGCCAGCAGCTCCGGACTAGCGGGGGCAACCGGGGAGCTGTTTTTT. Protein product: CASSSGLAGATGELFF.

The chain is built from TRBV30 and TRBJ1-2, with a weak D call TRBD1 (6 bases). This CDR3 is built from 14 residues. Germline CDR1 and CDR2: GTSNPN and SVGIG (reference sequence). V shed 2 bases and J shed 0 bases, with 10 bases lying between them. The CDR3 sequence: CAWSPTGTNYGYTF. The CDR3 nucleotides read TGTGCCTGGAGTCCTACAGGGACTAACTATGGCTACACCTTC.

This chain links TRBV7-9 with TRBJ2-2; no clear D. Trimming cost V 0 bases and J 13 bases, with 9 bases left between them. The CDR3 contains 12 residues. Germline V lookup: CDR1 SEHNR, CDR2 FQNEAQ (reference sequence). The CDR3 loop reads CASSLAGLVLFF. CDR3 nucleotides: TGTGCCAGCAGCTTAGCTGGGCTGGTGCTGTTTTTT.

As DNA, the CDR3 is TGTGCCAGCAGCCGCCGGGACAGAAATAATGAAAAACTGTTTTTT. This encodes CASSRRDRNNEKLFF. The chain recombines TRBV11-2 with TRBJ1-4; 7 positions agree with TRBD1. Trimming removed 5 bases from V and 4 bases from J; junction bases left unmatched: 7. The CDR3 runs to 15 residues. Germline CDR1 is SGHAT and CDR2 is FQNNGV.

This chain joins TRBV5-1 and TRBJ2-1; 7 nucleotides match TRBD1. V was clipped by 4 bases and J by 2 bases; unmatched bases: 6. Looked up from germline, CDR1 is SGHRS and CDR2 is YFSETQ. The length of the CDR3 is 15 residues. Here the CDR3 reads CASSVTGDPYNEQFF. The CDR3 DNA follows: TGCGCCAGCAGCGTAACAGGGGACCCCTACAATGAGCAGTTCTTC.

CDR3 region: CASSERLATTDTQYF. The CDR3 bases are TGTGCCAGCAGCGAACGACTAGCGACGACAGATACGCAGTATTTT. The chain couples TRBV7-9 to TRBJ2-3; the match to TRBD2 covers 8 bases. The CDR3 runs to 15 residues. Trimming removed 5 bases from V and 3 bases from J; junction bases left unmatched: 7. The germline V gene has CDR1 SEHNR and CDR2 FQNEAQ (reference sequence).

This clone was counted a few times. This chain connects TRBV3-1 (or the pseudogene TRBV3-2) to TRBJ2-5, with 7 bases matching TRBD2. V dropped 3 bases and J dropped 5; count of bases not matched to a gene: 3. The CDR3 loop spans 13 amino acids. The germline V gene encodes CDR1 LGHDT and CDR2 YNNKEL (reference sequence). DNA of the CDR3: TGTGCCAGCAGCCAGCGGGGGACGGAGACCCAGTACTTC. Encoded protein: CASSQRGTETQYF.

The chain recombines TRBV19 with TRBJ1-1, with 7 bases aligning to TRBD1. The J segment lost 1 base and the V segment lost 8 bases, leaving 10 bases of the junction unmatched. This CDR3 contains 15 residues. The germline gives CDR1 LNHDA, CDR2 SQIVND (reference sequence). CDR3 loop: CASSKTGYGNTEAFF. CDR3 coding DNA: TGTGCCAGTTCCAAGACAGGGTACGGGAACACTGAAGCTTTCTTT.

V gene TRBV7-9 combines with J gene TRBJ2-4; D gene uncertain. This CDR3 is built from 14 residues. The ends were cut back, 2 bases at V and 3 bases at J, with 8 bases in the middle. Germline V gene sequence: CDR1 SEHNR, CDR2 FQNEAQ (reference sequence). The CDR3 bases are TGTGCCAGCAGCTTAAGTGGCAGCAAAAACATTCAGTACTTC. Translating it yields CASSLSGSKNIQYF.

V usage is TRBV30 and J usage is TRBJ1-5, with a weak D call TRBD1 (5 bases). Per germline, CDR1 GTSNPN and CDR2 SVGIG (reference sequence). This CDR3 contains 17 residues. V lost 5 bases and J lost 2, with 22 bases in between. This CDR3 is CAWGEPAGTSRNQPQHF. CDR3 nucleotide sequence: TGTGCCTGGGGAGAACCCGCCGGGACTTCGCGCAATCAGCCCCAGCATTTT.

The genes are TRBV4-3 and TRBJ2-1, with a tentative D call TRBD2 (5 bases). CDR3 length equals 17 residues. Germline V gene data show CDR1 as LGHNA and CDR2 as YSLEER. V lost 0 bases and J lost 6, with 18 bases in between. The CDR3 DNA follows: TGCGCCAGCAGCCAAGATAGAAGAGGAGGAATGGTCAATGAGCAGTTCTTC. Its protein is CASSQDRRGGMVNEQFF.

The CDR3 DNA sequence: TGTGCCAGCAGCGTAGTTGGGGACAGTGGGGGCAATGAGCAGTTCTTC. Its protein is CASSVVGDSGGNEQFF. The chain is built from TRBV9 and TRBJ2-1, with 7 nucleotides matching TRBD1. CDR1 and CDR2 from the germline V gene are SGDLS and YYNGEE. CDR3 size: 16 residues. The ends lost 0 bases at V and 6 bases at J; junction bases unmatched: 9.

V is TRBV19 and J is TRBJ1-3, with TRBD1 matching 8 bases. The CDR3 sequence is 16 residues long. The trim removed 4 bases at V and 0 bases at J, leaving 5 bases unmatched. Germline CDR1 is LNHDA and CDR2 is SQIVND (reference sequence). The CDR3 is CASSSTGGISGNTIYF. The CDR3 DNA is TGTGCCAGTAGTAGTACAGGGGGAATCTCTGGAAACACCATATATTTT.

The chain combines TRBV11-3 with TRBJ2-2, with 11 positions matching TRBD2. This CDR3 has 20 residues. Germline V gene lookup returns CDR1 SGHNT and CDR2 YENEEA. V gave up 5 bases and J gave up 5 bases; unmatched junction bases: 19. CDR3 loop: CASSPHPTSGEGLGTGELFF. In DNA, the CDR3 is TGTGCCAGCAGCCCCCACCCGACTAGCGGGGAGGGTCTGGGTACCGGGGAGCTGTTTTTT.

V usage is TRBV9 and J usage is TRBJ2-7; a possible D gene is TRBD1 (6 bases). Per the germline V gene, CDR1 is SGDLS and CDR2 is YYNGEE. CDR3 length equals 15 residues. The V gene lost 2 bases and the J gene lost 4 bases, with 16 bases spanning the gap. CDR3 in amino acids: CASSVEGHRDYEQYF. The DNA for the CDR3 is TGTGCCAGCAGCGTTGAGGGCCACAGGGATTACGAGCAGTACTTC.

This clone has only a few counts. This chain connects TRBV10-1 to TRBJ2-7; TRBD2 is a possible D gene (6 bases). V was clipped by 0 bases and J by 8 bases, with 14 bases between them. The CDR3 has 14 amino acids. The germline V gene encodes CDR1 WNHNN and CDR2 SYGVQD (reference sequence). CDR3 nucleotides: TGCGCCAGCAGTGAGTCCGGGAGCGTCCTTCAGCAGTACTTC. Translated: CASSESGSVLQQYF.

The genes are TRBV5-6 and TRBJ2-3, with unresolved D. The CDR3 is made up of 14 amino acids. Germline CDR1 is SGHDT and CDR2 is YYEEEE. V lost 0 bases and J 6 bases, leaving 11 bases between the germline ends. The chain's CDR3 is CASSLGYSGDTQYF. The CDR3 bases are TGTGCCAGCAGCTTGGGATACTCCGGGGATACGCAGTATTTT. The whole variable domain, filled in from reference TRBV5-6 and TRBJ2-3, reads DAGVTQSPTHLIKTRGQQVTLRCSPKSGHDTVSWYQQALGQGPQFIFQYYEEEERQRGNFPDRFSGHQFPNYSSELNVNALLLGDSALYLCASSLGYSGDTQYFGPGTRLTVL.

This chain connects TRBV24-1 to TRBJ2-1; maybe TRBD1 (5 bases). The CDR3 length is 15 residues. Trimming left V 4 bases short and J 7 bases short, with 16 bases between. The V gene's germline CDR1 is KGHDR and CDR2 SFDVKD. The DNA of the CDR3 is TGTGCCACCAGTGACGTCGCAGGGCCGGAAAATGAGCAGTTCTTC. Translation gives CATSDVAGPENEQFF.